What follows is one T cell receptor beta chain and its context. Its target is unknown. This sample stems from a study of T-cell memory formation after mild COVID-19. General study findings and limits: Some responding clones appeared in pre-infection memory, suggesting cross-reactive memory joined.

The CDR3 sequence is 14 residues long. CDR1 and CDR2 from the germline V gene are MNHNY and SVGAGI (reference sequence). V shed 6 bases and J shed 4 bases, with 15 bases lying between them. TCRdb reprocessed the 5' RACE reads with MiXCR, giving one entry per CDR3 protein. The sample consists of about 290,000 distinct CDR3 sequences, approximately 19% of them appearing once. What was sequenced was PBMCs or a T cell subset sorted from them (not recorded which). The sequence came from a man in his late teens or twenties who had mild COVID-19 (a few samples of this study predate the infection). Cell type and time point are not known. The V and J genes are TRBV6-6 and TRBJ2-5, with D perhaps TRBD1 (6 bases). The CDR3 coding sequence is TGTGCCAGCAGGGGGGCCTCATACACAGAGACCCAGTACTTC. This sequence encodes CASRGASYTETQYF.